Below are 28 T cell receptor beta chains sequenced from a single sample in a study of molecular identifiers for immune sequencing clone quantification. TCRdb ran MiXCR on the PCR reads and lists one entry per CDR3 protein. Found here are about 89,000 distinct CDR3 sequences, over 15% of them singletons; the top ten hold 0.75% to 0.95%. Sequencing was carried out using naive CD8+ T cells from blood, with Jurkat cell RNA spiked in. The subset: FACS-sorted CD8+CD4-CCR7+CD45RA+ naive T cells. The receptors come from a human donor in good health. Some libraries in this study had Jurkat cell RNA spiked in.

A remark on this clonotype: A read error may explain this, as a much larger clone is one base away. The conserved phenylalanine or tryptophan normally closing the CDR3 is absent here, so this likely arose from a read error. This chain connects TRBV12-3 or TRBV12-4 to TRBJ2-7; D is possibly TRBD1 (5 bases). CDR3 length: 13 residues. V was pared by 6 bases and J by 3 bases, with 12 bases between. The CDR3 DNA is TGTGCCAGCAGCAAAGACAGTTACTACGAGCAGTACCTC. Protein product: CASSKDSYYEQYL.

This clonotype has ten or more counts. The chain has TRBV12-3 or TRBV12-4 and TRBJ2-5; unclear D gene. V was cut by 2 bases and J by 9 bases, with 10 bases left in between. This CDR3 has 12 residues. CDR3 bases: TGTGCCAGCAGTTTATCCCGTGAGGCCCAGTACTTC. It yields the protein CASSLSREAQYF.

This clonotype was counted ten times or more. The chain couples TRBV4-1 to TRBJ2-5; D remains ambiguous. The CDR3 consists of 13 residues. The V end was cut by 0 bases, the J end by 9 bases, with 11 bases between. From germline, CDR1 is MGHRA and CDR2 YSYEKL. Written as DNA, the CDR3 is TGCGCCAGCAGCCAAGAACCGCTTGGGGCCCAGTACTTC. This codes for CASSQEPLGAQYF.

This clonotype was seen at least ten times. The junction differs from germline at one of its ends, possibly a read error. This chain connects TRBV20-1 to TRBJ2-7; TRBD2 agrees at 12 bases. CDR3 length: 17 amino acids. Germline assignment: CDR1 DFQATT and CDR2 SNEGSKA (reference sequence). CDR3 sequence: CCARDINPGLAGYEQYF. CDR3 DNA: TGCTGTGCTAGAGATATAAACCCGGGACTAGCGGGTTACGAGCAGTACTTC.

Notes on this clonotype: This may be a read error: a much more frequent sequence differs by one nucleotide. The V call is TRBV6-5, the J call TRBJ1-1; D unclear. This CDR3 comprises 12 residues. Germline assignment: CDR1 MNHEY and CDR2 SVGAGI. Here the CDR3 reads CVSSYSNTEAFF. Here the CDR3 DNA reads TGTGTCAGCAGTTACTCCAACACTGAAGCTTTCTTT.

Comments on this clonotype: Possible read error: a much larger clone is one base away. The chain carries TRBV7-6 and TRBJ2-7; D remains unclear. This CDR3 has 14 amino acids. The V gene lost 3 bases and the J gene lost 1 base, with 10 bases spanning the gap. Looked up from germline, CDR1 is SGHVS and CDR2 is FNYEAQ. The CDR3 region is CASSFKTASYEQYF. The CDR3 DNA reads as TGTGCCAGCAGCTTTAAAACAGCATCCTACGAGCAGTACTTC.

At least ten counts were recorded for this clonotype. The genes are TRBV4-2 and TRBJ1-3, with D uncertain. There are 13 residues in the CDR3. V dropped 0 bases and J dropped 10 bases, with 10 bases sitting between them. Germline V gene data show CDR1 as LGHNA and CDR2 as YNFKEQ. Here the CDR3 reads CASSQDSTETIYF. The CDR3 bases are TGTGCCAGCAGCCAAGATAGCACAGAAACCATATATTTT.

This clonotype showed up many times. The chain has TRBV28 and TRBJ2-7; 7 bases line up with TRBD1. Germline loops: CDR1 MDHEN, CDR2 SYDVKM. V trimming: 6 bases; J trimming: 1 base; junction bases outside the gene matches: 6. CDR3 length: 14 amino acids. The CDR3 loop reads CASSSGTESYEQYF. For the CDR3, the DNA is TGTGCCAGCAGCTCCGGGACAGAGTCCTACGAGCAGTACTTC.

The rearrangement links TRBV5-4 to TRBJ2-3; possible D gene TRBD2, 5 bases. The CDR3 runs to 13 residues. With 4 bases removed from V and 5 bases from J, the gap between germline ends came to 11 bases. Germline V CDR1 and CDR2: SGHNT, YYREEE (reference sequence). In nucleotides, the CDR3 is TGTGCCAGCAGCAGTCCACTAGGAGATACGCAGTATTTT. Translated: CASSSPLGDTQYF.

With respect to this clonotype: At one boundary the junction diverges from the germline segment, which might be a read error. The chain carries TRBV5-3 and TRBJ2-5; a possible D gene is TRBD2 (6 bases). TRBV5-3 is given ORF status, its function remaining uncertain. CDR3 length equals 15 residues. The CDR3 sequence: CASFFPGLGEDTQYF. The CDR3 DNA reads TGTGCCAGCTTCTTTCCGGGACTGGGGGAAGACACCCAGTACTTT.

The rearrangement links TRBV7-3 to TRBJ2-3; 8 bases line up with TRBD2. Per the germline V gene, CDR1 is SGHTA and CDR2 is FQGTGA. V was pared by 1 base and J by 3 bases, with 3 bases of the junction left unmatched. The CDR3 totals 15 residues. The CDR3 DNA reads TGTGCCAGCAGCTTAAAGGCGGGAGGTACAGATACGCAGTATTTT. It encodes CASSLKAGGTDTQYF.

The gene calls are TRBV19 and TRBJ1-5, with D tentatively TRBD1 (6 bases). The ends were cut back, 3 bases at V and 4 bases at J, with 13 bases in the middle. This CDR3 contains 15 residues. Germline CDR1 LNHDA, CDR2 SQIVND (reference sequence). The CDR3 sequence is CASSIYGQGNQPQHF. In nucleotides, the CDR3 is TGTGCCAGTAGTATTTACGGGCAGGGGAATCAGCCCCAGCATTTT.

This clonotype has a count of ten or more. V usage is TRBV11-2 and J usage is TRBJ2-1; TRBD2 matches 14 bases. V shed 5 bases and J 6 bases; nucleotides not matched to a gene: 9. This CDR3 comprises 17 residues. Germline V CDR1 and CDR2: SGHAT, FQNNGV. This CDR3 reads CASSPRRTSGRLNEQFF. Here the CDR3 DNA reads TGTGCCAGCAGCCCCAGAAGGACTAGCGGGAGGCTCAATGAGCAGTTCTTC.

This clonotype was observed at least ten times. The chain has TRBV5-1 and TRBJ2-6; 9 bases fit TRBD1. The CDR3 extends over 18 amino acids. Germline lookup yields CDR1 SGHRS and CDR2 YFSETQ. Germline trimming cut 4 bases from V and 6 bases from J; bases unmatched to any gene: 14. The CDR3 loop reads CASSQGQGTRGAANVLTF. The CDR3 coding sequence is TGCGCCAGCAGCCAGGGACAGGGAACTCGAGGTGCGGCCAACGTCCTGACTTTC.

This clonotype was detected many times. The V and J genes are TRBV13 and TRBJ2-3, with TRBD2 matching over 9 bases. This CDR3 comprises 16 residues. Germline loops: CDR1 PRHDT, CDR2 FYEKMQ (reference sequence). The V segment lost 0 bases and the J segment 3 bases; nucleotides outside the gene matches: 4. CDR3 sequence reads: CASSLGAGGPTDTQYF. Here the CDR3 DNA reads TGTGCCAGCAGCTTAGGCGCGGGAGGGCCGACAGATACGCAGTATTTT.

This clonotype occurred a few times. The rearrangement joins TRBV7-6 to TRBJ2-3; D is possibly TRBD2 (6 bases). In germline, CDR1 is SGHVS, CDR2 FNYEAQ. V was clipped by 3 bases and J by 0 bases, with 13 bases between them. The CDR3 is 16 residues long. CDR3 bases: TGTGCCAGCAGCTTCGGCGCGGGGCCTAGCACAGATACGCAGTATTTT. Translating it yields CASSFGAGPSTDTQYF.

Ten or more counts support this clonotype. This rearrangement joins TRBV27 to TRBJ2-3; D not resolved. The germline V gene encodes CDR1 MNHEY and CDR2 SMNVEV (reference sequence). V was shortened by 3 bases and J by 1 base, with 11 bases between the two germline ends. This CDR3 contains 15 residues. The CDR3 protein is CASSFLQRGTDTQYF. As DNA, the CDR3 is TGTGCCAGCAGTTTCCTCCAACGGGGCACAGATACGCAGTATTTT.

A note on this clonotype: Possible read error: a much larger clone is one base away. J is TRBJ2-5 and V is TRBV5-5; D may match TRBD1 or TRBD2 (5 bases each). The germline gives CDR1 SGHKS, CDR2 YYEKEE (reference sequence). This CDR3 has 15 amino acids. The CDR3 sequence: CVSSPPTALPEAQYF. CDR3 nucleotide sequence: TGTGTCAGCAGCCCCCCGACAGCCTTACCGGAGGCCCAGTACTTC.

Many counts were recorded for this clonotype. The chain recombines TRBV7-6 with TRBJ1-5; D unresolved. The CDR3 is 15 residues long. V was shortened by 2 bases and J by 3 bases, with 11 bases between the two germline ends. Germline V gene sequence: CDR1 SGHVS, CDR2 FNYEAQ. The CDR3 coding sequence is TGTGCCAGCAGCTTAACGGGGTTCCCCAATCAGCCCCAGCATTTT. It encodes CASSLTGFPNQPQHF.

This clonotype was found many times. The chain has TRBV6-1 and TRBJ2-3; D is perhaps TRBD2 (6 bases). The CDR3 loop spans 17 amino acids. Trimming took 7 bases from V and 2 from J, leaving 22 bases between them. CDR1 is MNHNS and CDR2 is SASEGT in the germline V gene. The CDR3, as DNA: TGTGCCAGCATTGCCCCAGCGGGCTTCAGGATCACAGATACGCAGTATTTT. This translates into CASIAPAGFRITDTQYF.

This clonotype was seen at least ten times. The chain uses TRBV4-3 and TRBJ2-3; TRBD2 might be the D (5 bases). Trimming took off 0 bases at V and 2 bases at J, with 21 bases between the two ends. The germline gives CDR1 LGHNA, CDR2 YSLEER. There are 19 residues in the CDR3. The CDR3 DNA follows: TGCGCCAGCAGCCAAGAAGGCAGAACGGGGTGGACGTACACAGATACGCAGTATTTT. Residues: CASSQEGRTGWTYTDTQYF.

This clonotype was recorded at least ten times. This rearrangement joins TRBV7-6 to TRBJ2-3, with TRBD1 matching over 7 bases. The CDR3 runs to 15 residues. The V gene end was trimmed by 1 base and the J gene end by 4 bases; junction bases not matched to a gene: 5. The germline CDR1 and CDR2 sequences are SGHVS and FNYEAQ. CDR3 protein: CASSLGTGVADTQYF. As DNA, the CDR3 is TGTGCCAGCAGCTTAGGTACAGGGGTGGCAGATACGCAGTATTTT.

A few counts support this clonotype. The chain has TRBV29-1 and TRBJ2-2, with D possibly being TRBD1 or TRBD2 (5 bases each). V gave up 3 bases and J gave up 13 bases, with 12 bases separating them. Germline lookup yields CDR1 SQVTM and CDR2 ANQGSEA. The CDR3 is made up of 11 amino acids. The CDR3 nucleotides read TGCAGCGTTGAGGGGCATCGGGGGCTGTTTTTT. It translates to CSVEGHRGLFF.

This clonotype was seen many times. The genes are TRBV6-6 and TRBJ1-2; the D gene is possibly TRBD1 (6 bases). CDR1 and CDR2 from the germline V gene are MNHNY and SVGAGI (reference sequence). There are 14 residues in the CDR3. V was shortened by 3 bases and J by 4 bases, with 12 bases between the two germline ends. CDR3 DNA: TGTGCCAGCAGTTATCAGGGGAGCGGCTATGGCTACACCTTC. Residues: CASSYQGSGYGYTF.

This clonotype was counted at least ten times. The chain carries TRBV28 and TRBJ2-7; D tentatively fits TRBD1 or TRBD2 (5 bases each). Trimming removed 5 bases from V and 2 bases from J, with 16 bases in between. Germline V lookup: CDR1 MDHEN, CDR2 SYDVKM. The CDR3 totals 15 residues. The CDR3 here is CASSDGTAPAYEQYF. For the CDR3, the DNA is TGTGCCAGCAGTGACGGGACCGCTCCCGCCTACGAGCAGTACTTC.

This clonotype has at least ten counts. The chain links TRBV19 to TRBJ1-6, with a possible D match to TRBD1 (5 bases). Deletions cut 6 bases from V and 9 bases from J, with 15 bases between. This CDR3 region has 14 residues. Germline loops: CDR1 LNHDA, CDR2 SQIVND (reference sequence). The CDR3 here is CASSPGTEISPLHF. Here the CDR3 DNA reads TGTGCCAGTAGCCCCGGGACGGAAATTTCACCCCTCCACTTT.

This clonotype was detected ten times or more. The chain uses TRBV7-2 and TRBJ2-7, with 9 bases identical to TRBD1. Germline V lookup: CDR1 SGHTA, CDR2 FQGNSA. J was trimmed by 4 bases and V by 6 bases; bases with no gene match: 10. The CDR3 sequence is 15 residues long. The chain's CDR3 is CASSQLQGAGYEQYF. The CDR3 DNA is TGTGCCAGCAGTCAATTACAGGGGGCAGGGTACGAGCAGTACTTC.

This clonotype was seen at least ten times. The CDR3: CASSQDAGAYEQYF. The CDR3 DNA follows: TGTGCCAGCAGTCAAGACGCGGGAGCCTACGAGCAGTACTTC. J is TRBJ2-7 and V is TRBV27; 7 bases fit TRBD2. The germline V gene encodes CDR1 MNHEY and CDR2 SMNVEV (reference sequence). This CDR3 has 14 amino acids. The trim removed 5 bases at V and 2 bases at J, leaving 6 bases unmatched.